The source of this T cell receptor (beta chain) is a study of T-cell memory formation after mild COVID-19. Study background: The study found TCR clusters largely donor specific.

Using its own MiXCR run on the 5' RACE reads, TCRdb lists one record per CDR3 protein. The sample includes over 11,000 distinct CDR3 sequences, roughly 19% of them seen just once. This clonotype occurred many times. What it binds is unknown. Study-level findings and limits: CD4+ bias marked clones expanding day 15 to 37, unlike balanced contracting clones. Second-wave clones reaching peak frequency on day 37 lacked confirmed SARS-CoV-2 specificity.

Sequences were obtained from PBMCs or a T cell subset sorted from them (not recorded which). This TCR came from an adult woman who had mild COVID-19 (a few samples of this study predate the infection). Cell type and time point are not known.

The CDR3 coding sequence is TGTGCCAGCAGGGCCTTCCTGAACACTGAAGCTTTCTTT. This translates into CASRAFLNTEAFF. The chain carries TRBV12-3 or TRBV12-4 and TRBJ1-1; D remains unclear. V was trimmed by 6 bases and J by 0 bases, leaving 8 bases between them. This CDR3 contains 13 residues.